Sequencing of this T cell receptor beta chain was carried out in a study of blood T cells in healthy people across ages. Study-wide points: TCR beta diversity per million T cells fell roughly linearly with age. In long-lived donors, naive CD4+ cell counts and diversity exceeded those of aged donors. Considered underestimates were the diversity estimates obtained from one million T cells.

Then a second PCR, running about 7 to 11 cycles, was carried out with a sample-barcoded 5' primer and a J-beta primer mix. Each cDNA molecule carried a tag from a template-switch adaptor that contained 12 random nucleotides. TCRdb reanalysed the 5' RACE reads using MiXCR and keeps one entry per CDR3 protein. The data hold some 1.5 million distinct CDR3 sequences, with approximately 28% observed a single time. From germline, CDR1 is LGHNA and CDR2 YNFKEQ. Trimming removed 1 base from V and 0 bases from J, with 9 bases in between. The CDR3 contains 16 residues. This clonotype was observed a handful of times. Its matching antigen is unknown.

This sequence was found in a woman younger than 45 in good health. The sequenced sample consisted of blood. The rearrangement joins TRBV4-2 to TRBJ1-4, with no clear D. Written as DNA, the CDR3 is TGTGCCAGCAGCCAAGCGCAGTCCGCAACTAATGAAAAACTGTTTTTT. It encodes CASSQAQSATNEKLFF.